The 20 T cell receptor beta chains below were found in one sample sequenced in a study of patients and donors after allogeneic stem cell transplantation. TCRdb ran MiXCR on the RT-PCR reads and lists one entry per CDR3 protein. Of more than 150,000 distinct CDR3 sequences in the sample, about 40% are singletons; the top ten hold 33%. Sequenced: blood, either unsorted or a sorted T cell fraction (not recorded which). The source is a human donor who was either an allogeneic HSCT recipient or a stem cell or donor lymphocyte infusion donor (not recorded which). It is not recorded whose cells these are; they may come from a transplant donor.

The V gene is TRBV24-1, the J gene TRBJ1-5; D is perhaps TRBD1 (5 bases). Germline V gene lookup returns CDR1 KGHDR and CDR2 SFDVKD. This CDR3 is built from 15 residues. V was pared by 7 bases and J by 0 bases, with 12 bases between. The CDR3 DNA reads TGTGCCACCAGCCAGGCAGGGCTTAGCAATCAGCCCCAGCATTTT. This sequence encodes CATSQAGLSNQPQHF.

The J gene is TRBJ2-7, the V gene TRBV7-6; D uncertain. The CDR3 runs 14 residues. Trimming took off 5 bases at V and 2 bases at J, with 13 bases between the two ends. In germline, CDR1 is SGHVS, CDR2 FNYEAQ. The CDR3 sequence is CASSLGPQTYEQYF. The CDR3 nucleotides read TGTGCCAGCAGCCTAGGACCGCAGACCTACGAGCAGTACTTC.

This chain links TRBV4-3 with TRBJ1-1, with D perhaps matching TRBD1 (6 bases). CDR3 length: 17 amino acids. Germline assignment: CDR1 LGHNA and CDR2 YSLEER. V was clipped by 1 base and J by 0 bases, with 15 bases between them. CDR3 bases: TGCGCCAGCAGCCAAGGAACAGGGTTAGGTTTGAACACTGAAGCTTTCTTT. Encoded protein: CASSQGTGLGLNTEAFF.

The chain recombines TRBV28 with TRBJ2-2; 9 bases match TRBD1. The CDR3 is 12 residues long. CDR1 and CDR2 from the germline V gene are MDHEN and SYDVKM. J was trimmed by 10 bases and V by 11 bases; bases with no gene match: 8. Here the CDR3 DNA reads TGTGCCTCGGACAGGGGCAATGAGGAGCTGTTTTTT. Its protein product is CASDRGNEELFF.

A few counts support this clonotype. The CDR3 bases are TGTGCCAGCAGTTTATCGGGGACAGGATTCTACGAGCAGTACTTC. Residues: CASSLSGTGFYEQYF. The chain uses TRBV27 and TRBJ2-7, with 8 bases aligning to TRBD1. Germline V gene lookup returns CDR1 MNHEY and CDR2 SMNVEV (reference sequence). The V and J ends lost 0 bases and 3 bases, in that order; junction bases with no gene match: 4. The CDR3 is 15 residues long.

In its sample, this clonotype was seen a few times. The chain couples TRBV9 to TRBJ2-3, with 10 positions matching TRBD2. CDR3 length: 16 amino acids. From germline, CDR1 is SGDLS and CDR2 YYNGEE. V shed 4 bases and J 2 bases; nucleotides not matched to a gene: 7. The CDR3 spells CASSTWTSGSTDTQYF. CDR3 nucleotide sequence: TGTGCCAGCAGCACCTGGACTAGCGGCTCCACAGATACGCAGTATTTT.

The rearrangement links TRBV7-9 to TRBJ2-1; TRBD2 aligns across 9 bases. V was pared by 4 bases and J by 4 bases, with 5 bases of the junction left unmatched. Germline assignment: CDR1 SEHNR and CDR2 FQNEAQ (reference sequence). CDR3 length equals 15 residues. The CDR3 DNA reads TGTGCCAGCAGCTCCCGGACTAGCGAGTACAATGAGCAGTTCTTC. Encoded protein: CASSSRTSEYNEQFF.

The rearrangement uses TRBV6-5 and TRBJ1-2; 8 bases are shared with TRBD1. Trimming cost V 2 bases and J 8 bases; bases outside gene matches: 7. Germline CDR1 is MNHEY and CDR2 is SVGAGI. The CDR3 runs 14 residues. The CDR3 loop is CASSYLGQGYGYTF. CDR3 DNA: TGTGCCAGCAGTTACCTCGGACAGGGATACGGCTACACCTTC.

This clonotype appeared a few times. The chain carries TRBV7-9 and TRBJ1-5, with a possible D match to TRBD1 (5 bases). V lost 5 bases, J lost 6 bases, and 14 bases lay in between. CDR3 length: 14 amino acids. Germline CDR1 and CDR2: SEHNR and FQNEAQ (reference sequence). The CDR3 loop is CASSLDGGGQPQHF. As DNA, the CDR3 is TGTGCCAGCAGCCTAGACGGGGGTGGTCAGCCCCAGCATTTT.

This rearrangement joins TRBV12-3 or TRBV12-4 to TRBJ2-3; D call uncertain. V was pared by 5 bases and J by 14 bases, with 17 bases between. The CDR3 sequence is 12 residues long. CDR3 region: CASSTGQLRLYF. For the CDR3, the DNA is TGTGCCAGCAGTACGGGCCAGCTGCGGCTGTATTTT.

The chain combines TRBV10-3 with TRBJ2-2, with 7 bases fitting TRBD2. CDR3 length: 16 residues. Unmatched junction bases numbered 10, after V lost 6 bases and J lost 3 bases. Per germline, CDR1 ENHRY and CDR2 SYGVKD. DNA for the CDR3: TGTGCCATCAGGGACTTCATTCTAGCGGACACCGGGGAGCTGTTTTTT. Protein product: CAIRDFILADTGELFF.

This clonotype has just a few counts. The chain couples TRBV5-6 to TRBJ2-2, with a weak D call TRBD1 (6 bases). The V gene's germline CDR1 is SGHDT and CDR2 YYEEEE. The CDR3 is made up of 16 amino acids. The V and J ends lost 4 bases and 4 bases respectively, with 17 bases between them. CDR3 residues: CASSLGASWATGELFF. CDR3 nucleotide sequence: TGTGCCAGCAGCCTGGGGGCTAGTTGGGCCACCGGGGAGCTGTTTTTT.

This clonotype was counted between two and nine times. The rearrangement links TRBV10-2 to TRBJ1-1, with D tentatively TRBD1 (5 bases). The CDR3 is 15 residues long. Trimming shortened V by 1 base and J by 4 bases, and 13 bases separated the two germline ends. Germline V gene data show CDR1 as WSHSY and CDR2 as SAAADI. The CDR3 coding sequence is TGCGCCAGCAGTGAGTTGGGACGGTTGAGCACTGAAGCTTTCTTT. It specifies CASSELGRLSTEAFF.

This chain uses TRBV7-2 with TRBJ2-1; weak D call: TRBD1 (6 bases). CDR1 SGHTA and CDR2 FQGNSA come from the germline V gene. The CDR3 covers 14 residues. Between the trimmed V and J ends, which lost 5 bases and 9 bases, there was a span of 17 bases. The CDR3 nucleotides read TGTGCCAGCAGCCCGCCTACAGGGCAGGGTGAGCAGTTCTTC. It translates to CASSPPTGQGEQFF.

The chain's CDR3 is CASSSTGPGDTQYF. For the CDR3, the DNA is TGTGCCAGCAGCTCGACAGGTCCAGGAGATACGCAGTATTTT. The V and J genes are TRBV7-3 and TRBJ2-3; weak D call: TRBD1 (6 bases). The CDR3 is 14 residues long. Germline V lookup: CDR1 SGHTA, CDR2 FQGTGA. V was shortened by 4 bases and J by 5 bases, with 13 bases between the two germline ends.

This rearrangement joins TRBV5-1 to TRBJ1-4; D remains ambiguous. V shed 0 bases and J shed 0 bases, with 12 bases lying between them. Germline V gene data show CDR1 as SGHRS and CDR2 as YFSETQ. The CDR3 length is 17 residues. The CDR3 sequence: CASSLAIRQATNEKLFF. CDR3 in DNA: TGCGCCAGCAGCTTGGCCATCAGGCAAGCAACTAATGAAAAACTGTTTTTT.

The CDR3 nucleotides read TGTGCCAGCAGTCCCTGGGACGAGCGCAATCAGCCCCAGCATTTT. This sequence encodes CASSPWDERNQPQHF. V usage is TRBV28 and J usage is TRBJ1-5, with a possible D match to TRBD1 (5 bases). The CDR3 consists of 15 residues. Trimming removed 5 bases from V and 2 bases from J, with 13 bases in between. CDR1 is MDHEN and CDR2 is SYDVKM in the germline V gene.

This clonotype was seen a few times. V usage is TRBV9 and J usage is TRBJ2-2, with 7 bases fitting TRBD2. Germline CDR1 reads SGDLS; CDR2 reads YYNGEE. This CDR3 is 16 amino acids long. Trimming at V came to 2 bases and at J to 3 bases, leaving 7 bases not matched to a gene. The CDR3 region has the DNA TGTGCCAGCAGCGTTGAGCTAGCGGAGCACACCGGGGAGCTGTTTTTT. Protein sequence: CASSVELAEHTGELFF.

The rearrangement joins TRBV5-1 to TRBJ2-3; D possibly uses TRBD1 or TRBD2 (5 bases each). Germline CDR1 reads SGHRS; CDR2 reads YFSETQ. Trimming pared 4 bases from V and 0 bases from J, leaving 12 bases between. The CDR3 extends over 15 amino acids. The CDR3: CASSGGTPSTDTQYF. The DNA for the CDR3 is TGCGCCAGCAGCGGTGGGACCCCGAGCACAGATACGCAGTATTTT.

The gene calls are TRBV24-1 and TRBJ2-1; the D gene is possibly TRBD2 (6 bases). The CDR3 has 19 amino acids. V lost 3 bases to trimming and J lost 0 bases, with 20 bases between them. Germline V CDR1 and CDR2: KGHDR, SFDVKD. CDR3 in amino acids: CATSDGGPGTSSSYNEQFF. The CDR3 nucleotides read TGTGCCACCAGTGATGGGGGACCCGGGACTTCAAGCTCCTACAATGAGCAGTTCTTC.